This T cell receptor beta chain emerged from a study of blood T cell repertoires in COVID-19. The overall study: Sites across the United States, Italy and Spain contributed samples from acute and convalescent COVID-19. T cells, B-cell-depleted T cells, or PBMCs supplied cDNA or gDNA.

This clone was recorded at least ten times. How the authors handled the data: Scientists estimated how many nucleated cells there were by amplifying reference gene primers. Clones were sequenced by immunoSEQ multiplex PCR, and TCRdb holds only the in-frame ones, with some missing. Clonal size and the V and J genes are those of that table, whereas D and trimming came from the DNA. This sample has 210,000 or so clones, with just under 80% found just once. V lost 4 bases, J lost 2 bases, and 15 bases lay in between. The CDR3 sequence is 15 residues long. Germline-derived CDR1 and CDR2 are SGHNT and YYREEE (reference sequence).

V is TRBV5-4 and J is TRBJ1-2; possibly TRBD1 for D (5 bases). The TCR comes from a woman older than 75 with active or convalescent COVID-19. Sequencing was done on a sample of peripheral blood. In DNA form, the CDR3 reads TGTGCCAGCAGCCCACAGGTTGACGGAAACTATGGCTACACCTTC. It translates to CASSPQVDGNYGYTF. The variable domain in full, completed from reference TRBV5-4 and TRBJ1-2, reads ETGVTQSPTHLIKTRGQQVTLRCSSQSGHNTVSWYQQALGQGPQFIFQYYREEENGRGNFPPRFSGLQFPNYSSELNVNALELDDSALYLCASSPQVDGNYGYTFGSGTRLTVV.